This T cell receptor (beta chain) came from a study of T cell responses to AZD1222 COVID-19 vaccine. Study-level findings and limits: Without day 14 samples, only post-peak T cell repertoires were studied. Spike-specific TCR breadth and depth were elevated following two AZD1222 doses.

Germline-derived CDR1 and CDR2 are MNHEY and SVGAGI. The V gene lost 2 bases and the J gene lost 5 bases, with 12 bases spanning the gap. CDR3 length: 15 residues. Details on this clone: The antigen remains undetermined.

Clones were read by immunoSEQ multiplex PCR, and TCRdb kept only the in-frame ones, dropping some. Altogether about 160,000 clones are present, 80% to 90% being singletons, with the ten largest covering 6.9%. The sequence was collected from an adult in good health. This rearrangement joins TRBV6-5 to TRBJ2-2; D call uncertain. Material: peripheral blood, obtained on day 0 of AZD1222 vaccination. The CDR3 DNA is TGTGCCAGCAGTTACACCGCCCCGTCGACCGGGGAGCTGTTTTTT. Its protein is CASSYTAPSTGELFF.